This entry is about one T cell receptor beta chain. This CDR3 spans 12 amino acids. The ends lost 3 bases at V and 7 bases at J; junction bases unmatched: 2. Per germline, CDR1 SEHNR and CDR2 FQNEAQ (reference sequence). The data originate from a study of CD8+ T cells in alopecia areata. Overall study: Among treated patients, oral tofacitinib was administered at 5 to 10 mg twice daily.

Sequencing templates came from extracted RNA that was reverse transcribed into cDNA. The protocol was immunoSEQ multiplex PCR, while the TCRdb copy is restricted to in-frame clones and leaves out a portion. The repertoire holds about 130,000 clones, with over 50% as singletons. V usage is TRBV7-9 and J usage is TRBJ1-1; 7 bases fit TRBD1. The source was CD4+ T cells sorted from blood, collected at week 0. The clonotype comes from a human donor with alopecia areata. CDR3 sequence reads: CASSLTGFEAFF. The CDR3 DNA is TGTGCCAGCAGCTTGACAGGGTTTGAAGCTTTCTTT.